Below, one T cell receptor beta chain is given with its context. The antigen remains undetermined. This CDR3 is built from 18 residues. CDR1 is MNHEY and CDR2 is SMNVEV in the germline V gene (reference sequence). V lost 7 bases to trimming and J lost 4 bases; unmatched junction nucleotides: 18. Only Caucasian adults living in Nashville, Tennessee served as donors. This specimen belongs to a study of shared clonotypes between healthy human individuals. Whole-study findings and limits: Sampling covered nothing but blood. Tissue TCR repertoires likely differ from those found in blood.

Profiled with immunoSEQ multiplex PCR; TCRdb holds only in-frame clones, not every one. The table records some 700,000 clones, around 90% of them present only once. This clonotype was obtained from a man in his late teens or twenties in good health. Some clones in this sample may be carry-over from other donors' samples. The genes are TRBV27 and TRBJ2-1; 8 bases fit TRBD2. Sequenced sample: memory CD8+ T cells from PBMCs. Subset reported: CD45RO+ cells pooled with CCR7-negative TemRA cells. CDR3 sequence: CASTLIAGPIMGYNEQFF. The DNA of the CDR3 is TGTGCCAGCACCCTGATAGCGGGGCCCATCATGGGTTACAATGAGCAGTTCTTC.